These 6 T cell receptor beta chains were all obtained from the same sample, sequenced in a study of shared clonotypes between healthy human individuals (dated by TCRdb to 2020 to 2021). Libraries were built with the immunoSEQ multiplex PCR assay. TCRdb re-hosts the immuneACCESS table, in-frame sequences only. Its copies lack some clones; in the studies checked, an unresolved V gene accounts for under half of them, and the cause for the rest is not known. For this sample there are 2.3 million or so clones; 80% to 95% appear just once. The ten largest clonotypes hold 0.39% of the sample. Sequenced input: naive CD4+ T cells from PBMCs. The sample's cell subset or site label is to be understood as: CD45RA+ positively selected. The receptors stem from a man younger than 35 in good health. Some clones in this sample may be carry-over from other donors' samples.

The CDR3 reads CASSQTGGHQPQHF. DNA of the CDR3: TGTGCCAGCAGCCAGACAGGGGGCCATCAGCCCCAGCATTTT. The chain combines TRBV28 with TRBJ1-5; 10 nucleotides agree with TRBD1. The J segment lost 5 bases and the V segment lost 6 bases, leaving 4 bases of the junction unmatched. This CDR3 spans 14 amino acids. CDR1 is MDHEN and CDR2 is SYDVKM in the germline V gene. The complete variable domain, with remaining parts taken from reference TRBV28 and TRBJ1-5, reads DVKVTQSSRYLVKRTGEKVFLECVQDMDHENMFWYRQDPGLGLRLIYFSYDVKMKEKGDIPEGYSVSREKKERFSLILESASTNQTSMYLCASSQTGGHQPQHFGDGTRLSIL.

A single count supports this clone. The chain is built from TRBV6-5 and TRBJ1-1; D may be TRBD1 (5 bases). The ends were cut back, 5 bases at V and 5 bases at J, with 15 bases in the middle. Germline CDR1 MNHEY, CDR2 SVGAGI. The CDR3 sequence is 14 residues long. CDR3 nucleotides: TGTGCCAGCAGTACCAGGGCCCCAGGTACTGAAGCTTTCTTT. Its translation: CASSTRAPGTEAFF.

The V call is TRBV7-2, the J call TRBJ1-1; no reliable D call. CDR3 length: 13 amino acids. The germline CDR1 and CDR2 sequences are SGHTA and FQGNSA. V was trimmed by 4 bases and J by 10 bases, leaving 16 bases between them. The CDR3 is CASSSRSGGGAFF. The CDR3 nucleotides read TGTGCCAGCAGCTCTCGGTCCGGCGGTGGAGCTTTCTTT.

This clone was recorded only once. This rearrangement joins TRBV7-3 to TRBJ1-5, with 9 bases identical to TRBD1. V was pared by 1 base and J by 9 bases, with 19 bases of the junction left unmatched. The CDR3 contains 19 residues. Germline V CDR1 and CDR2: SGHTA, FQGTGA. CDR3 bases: TGTGCCAGCAGCTTAAAGTCGTTTGGGGACAGGGTAGCTCCTCGGCCCCAGCATTTT. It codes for CASSLKSFGDRVAPRPQHF.

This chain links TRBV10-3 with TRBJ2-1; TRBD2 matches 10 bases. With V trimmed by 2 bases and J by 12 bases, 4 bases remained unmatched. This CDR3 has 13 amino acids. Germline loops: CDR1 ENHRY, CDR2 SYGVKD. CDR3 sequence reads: CAISEPGLAVQFF. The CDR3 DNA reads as TGTGCCATCAGTGAGCCTGGACTAGCGGTGCAGTTCTTC.

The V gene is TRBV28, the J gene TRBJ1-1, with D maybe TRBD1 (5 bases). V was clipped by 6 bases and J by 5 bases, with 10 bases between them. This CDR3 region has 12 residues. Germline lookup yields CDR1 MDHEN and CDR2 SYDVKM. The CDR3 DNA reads TGTGCCAGCAGAGAGGGGACGACTGAAGCTTTCTTT. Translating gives CASREGTTEAFF. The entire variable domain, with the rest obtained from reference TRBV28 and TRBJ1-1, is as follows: DVKVTQSSRYLVKRTGEKVFLECVQDMDHENMFWYRQDPGLGLRLIYFSYDVKMKEKGDIPEGYSVSREKKERFSLILESASTNQTSMYLCASREGTTEAFFGQGTRLTVV.